The rows below give T cell receptor beta chains drawn from one sample of a study of spatial heterogeneity in lung cancer. In TCRdb, the 5' RACE reads were re-called with MiXCR into one record per CDR3 protein. This sample yields 40,000 to 45,000 distinct CDR3 sequences, of which approximately 6.9% are seen a single time; roughly two fifths belongs to the top ten. The specimen was PBMCs, collected at surgery. The source is a female donor with early-stage non-small cell lung cancer. The CDR3 runs from the conserved cysteine through the conserved F or W. A D gene is named only where the DNA matches it firmly. Not all rows give a size; the values are once, few, many and, for expanded clones, a class.

V gene,J gene,D gene,clone size,CDR3 DNA,CDR3 protein
TRBV24-1,TRBJ1-2,TRBD1,few,TGTGCCACCAGTGCCAGGGGGTCGAACTATGGCTACACCTTC,CATSARGSNYGYTF
TRBV10-3,TRBJ2-5,NA,few,TGTGCCATCAGCCCTTCCTGGGTGGGAGAGACCCAGTACTTC,CAISPSWVGETQYF
TRBV7-9,TRBJ1-1,NA,many,TGTGCCAGCACCCCAGGAGGGGCAGGTGAAGCTTTCTTT,CASTPGGAGEAFF
TRBV5-1,TRBJ1-1,NA,many,TGCGCCAGCAGCTTGGCCGGGGGCTACACTGAAGCTTTCTTT,CASSLAGGYTEAFF
TRBV5-1,TRBJ2-1,TRBD1,many,TGCGCCAGCGGGACAGGGGGCGCCGTCGGTGAGCAGTTCTTC,CASGTGGAVGEQFF
TRBV9,TRBJ2-1,TRBD1,many,TGTGCCTGCAGCCGGGACAGGGGGTCCTACAATGAGCAGTTCTTC,CACSRDRGSYNEQFF
TRBV5-1,TRBJ2-5,TRBD1,many,TGCGCCAGCAGCTTGGCACGGGACAGAAAAGAGACCCAGTACTTC,CASSLARDRKETQYF
TRBV5-1,TRBJ2-1,NA,many,TGCGCCAGCAGCTTAGGAGCTAATGAGCAGTTCTTC,CASSLGANEQFF
TRBV28,TRBJ2-5,NA,NA,TGTGCCAGACACCCGTCAAGGATCCGAGAGACCCAGTACTTC,CARHPSRIRETQYF
TRBV2,TRBJ2-7,TRBD1,many,TGTGCCAGCCGGGACAGGGGCTACGAGCAGTACTTC,CASRDRGYEQYF
TRBV7-9,TRBJ1-5,NA,NA,TGTGCCAGCAGCTTAGCAGGGGGAAATCAGCCCCAGCATTTT,CASSLAGGNQPQHF
TRBV2,TRBJ2-7,TRBD1,NA,TGTGCCAGCAGGGCGGGACAGGGAATCTACGAGCAGTACTTC,CASRAGQGIYEQYF
TRBV7-9,TRBJ2-7,TRBD2,NA,TGTGCCAGCAGTCGAGGACTAGCGGGACCCTACGAGCAGTACTTC,CASSRGLAGPYEQYF
TRBV3-1,TRBJ2-7,NA,many,TGTGCCAGCAGCCAAGATAGGGGTCTGGCAGGGACCTACGAGCAGTACTTC,CASSQDRGLAGTYEQYF
TRBV6-2/TRBV6-3,TRBJ1-2,NA,NA,TGTGCCAGCAGATTCCCCAGGACGGAGGGGAATGGCTACACCTTC,CASRFPRTEGNGYTF
TRBV7-8,TRBJ2-5,NA,NA,TGTGCCAGCAGCTTAAACGGCGGCACCCGGGAGACCCAGTACTTC,CASSLNGGTRETQYF
TRBV5-1,TRBJ2-7,TRBD1,many,TGCGCCAGCAGCTCCGGGACAGCGTCCTACGAGCAGTACTTC,CASSSGTASYEQYF
TRBV6-1,TRBJ2-3,NA,NA,TGTGCCAGCATTATTTGGGGCGTCACGGGGGATACGCAGTATTTT,CASIIWGVTGDTQYF
TRBV6-5,TRBJ2-1,TRBD1,few,TGTGCCAGCAGTGACCACGGGACAGGGTACGGTGAGCAGTTCTTC,CASSDHGTGYGEQFF
TRBV4-2,TRBJ1-6,NA,few,TGTGCCAGCAGCCAAGCCCGCGGGGCGGCCGACTCCTATAATTCACCCCTCCACTTT,CASSQARGAADSYNSPLHF
TRBV30,TRBJ1-2,NA,many,TGTGCCTGGAGTGTACTTCGGGCTGGGGGCTACACCTTC,CAWSVLRAGGYTF
TRBV7-9,TRBJ2-3,NA,few,TGTGCCAGCAGCTCCCGGGACACGGCCAGCACAGATACGCAGTATTTT,CASSSRDTASTDTQYF
TRBV24-1,TRBJ1-4,NA,NA,TGTGCCACCATGTGGGACACAGATGAAAAACTGTTTTTT,CATMWDTDEKLFF
TRBV4-1,TRBJ2-5,TRBD2,many,TGCGCCAGCAGCCAAGGTCTAGCGGGGCAAGAGACCCAGTACTTC,CASSQGLAGQETQYF
TRBV12-3/TRBV12-4,TRBJ1-4,NA,few,TGTGCCAGCAGTTTTAACAGCCATGAAAAACTGTTTTTT,CASSFNSHEKLFF
TRBV6-1,TRBJ2-2,NA,few,TGTGCCAGCAGTGAAAGGAGGACAATCCCGACCGGGGAGCTGTTTTTT,CASSERRTIPTGELFF
TRBV10-2,TRBJ2-3,TRBD2,NA,TGCGCCAGCAGTGCAAGGACCGGGGGGGGCTACACAGATACGCAGTATTTT,CASSARTGGGYTDTQYF
TRBV7-2,TRBJ2-5,NA,many,TGTGCCAGCAGCTTAGGGCGGGGCCAAGAGACCCAGTACTTC,CASSLGRGQETQYF
TRBV29-1,TRBJ1-1,NA,NA,TGCAGCGTCCAGAGTTGGGAGATACGGACTGAAGCTTTCTTT,CSVQSWEIRTEAFF
TRBV7-9,TRBJ2-7,TRBD2,NA,TGTGCCAGCAGCTTGGGCGGGGGGATCTCCTACGAGCAGTACTTC,CASSLGGGISYEQYF
TRBV20-1,TRBJ2-7,NA,many,TGCAGTGCTAGGCACGGGGGCCGGCAGTACGAGCAGTACTTC,CSARHGGRQYEQYF
TRBV6-5,TRBJ2-7,TRBD2,many,TGTGCCAGCAGTGACGGGACTAGCGGCCCCTACGAGCAGTACTTC,CASSDGTSGPYEQYF
TRBV30,TRBJ2-6,TRBD1,few,TGTGCCTGGAGTACCGGGACAGGGAAATTTTCTGGGGCCAACGTCCTGACTTTC,CAWSTGTGKFSGANVLTF
TRBV6-2/TRBV6-3,TRBJ2-7,NA,NA,TGTGCCAGCAGTTCCATCGACGAGCAGTACTTC,CASSSIDEQYF
TRBV7-9,TRBJ2-7,TRBD1,many,TGTGCCAGCAGCTTACAGACAGGGGGCGGCGAGCAGTACTTC,CASSLQTGGGEQYF
TRBV6-4,TRBJ2-3,NA,many,TGTGCCAGCAGGAGGGAAGGGGCGGGCGGTACGCAGTATTTT,CASRREGAGGTQYF
TRBV29-1,TRBJ2-3,NA,many,TGCAGCGTTGAAGGCCCGAGGGGGGCCCAACGAGGTCCAGATACGCAGTATTTT,CSVEGPRGAQRGPDTQYF
TRBV7-9,TRBJ2-5,NA,few,TGTGCCAGCACCCAGTATGTAACGGGGGAGGAGACCCAGTACTTC,CASTQYVTGEETQYF
TRBV5-4,TRBJ2-7,TRBD1,NA,TGTGCCAGCAGCTTGCTCTCCAACAGGGGGAGGGAGCAGTACTTC,CASSLLSNRGREQYF